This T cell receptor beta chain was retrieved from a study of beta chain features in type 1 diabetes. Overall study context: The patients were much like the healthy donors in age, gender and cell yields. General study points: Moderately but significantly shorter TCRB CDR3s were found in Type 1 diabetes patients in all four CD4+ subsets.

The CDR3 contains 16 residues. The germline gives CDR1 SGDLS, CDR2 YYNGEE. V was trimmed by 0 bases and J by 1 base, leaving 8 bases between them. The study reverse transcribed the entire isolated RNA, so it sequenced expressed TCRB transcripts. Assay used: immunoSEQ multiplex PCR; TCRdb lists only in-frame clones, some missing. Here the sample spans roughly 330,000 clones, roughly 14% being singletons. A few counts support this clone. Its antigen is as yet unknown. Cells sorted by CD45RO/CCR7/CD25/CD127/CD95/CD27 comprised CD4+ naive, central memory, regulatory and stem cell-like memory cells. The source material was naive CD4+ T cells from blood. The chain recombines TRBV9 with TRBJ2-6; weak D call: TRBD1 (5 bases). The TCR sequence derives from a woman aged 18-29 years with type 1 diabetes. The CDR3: CASSVARVSGANVLTF. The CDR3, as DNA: TGTGCCAGCAGCGTAGCCAGGGTATCTGGGGCCAACGTCCTGACTTTC.